The clone carrying this T cell receptor (beta chain) turned up a few times. Antigen unknown. One entry per CDR3 protein results from TCRdb running MiXCR on the 5' RACE reads. Of 450,000 to 650,000 distinct CDR3 sequences detected, approximately 16% appear once; the ten largest clones hold about 0.47%. The entry originates in a study of identical twins. Findings and caveats of the study: Conclusions relied on cross-sectional statistical analysis, not following the same donors.

Germline lookup yields CDR1 SGHVS and CDR2 FQNEAQ. The length of the CDR3 is 19 residues. With 4 bases clipped from V and 0 bases from J, the junction kept 7 bases outside the gene matches. These data also formed part of another study, on yellow fever vaccine responses in identical twins.

The chain has TRBV7-8 and TRBJ2-1; 15 bases align to TRBD2. The sample comprised CD4+ T cells sorted from blood. This clonotype originated in a woman aged 18-30 years in good health. As DNA, the CDR3 is TGTGCCAGCAGCTGGGGACTAGCGGGGGGTCCCAGCTCCTACAATGAGCAGTTCTTC. This translates into CASSWGLAGGPSSYNEQFF.